A single sample gave rise to the 19 T cell receptor beta chains below, sequenced in a study of OX40 agonist ivuxolimab in advanced cancers. The protocol was immunoSEQ multiplex PCR, while the TCRdb copy is restricted to in-frame clones and leaves out a portion. The sample yields more than 55,000 clones, over 75% seen once. The sample consisted of CD4+ or CD8+ T cells sorted from blood, taken in a trial of the OX40 agonist ivuxolimab. These receptors were obtained from an adult with an advanced solid tumor such as melanoma, head and neck, liver or kidney cancer.

The chain combines TRBV14 with TRBJ2-5; D possibly uses TRBD1 or TRBD2 (6 bases each). CDR1 is SGHDN, CDR2 FVKESK, per germline. Trimming cost V 1 base and J 4 bases, with 16 bases left between them. The CDR3 extends over 16 amino acids. CDR3 DNA: TGTGCCAGCAGCCAAGGTACCGGGGGCGTGAGAGAGACCCAGTACTTC. As protein: CASSQGTGGVRETQYF.

V gene TRBV9 combines with J gene TRBJ1-5; 8 nucleotides align to TRBD1. Germline CDR1 SGDLS, CDR2 YYNGEE. The CDR3 spans 14 residues. After removal of 3 bases from V and 5 bases from J, the junction contained 4 bases not matched to a gene. Written as DNA, the CDR3 is TGTGCCAGCAGCGCTGGACAGGGCGATCAGCCCCAGCATTTT. Protein sequence: CASSAGQGDQPQHF.

The CDR3 reads CASGGGSSGNTIYF. The CDR3 coding sequence is TGTGCCAGCGGCGGGGGGAGCTCTGGAAACACCATATATTTT. This chain connects TRBV6-1 to TRBJ1-3; possible D gene TRBD1, 5 bases. CDR1 is MNHNS, CDR2 SASEGT, per germline. This CDR3 contains 14 residues. Trimming stripped 8 bases from V and 0 bases from J, with 11 bases between.

The chain combines TRBV7-6 with TRBJ2-7, with 8 positions matching TRBD1. The CDR3 extends over 13 amino acids. Germline V gene lookup returns CDR1 SGHVS and CDR2 FNYEAQ. The trim removed 5 bases at V and 7 bases at J, leaving 7 bases unmatched. Here the CDR3 DNA reads TGTGCCAGCAGCCCGACAGGGGTCTCGGAGCAGTACTTC. Translation gives CASSPTGVSEQYF. Variable domain in full (rest from reference TRBV7-6 and TRBJ2-7): GAGVSQSPRYKVTKRGQDVALRCDPISGHVSLYWYRQALGQGPEFLTYFNYEAQQDKSGLPNDRFSAERPEGSISTLTIQRTEQRDSAMYRCASSPTGVSEQYFGPGTRLTVT.

This clone was picked up one time. This sequence joins TRBV2 and TRBJ2-7, with 7 bases fitting TRBD1. Trimming cost V 6 bases and J 7 bases; bases outside gene matches: 18. This CDR3 comprises 16 residues. The germline gives CDR1 SNHLY, CDR2 FYNNEI. CDR3 in amino acids: CASRIETGSLVQEQYF. The CDR3 region has the DNA TGTGCCAGCAGGATCGAGACAGGGTCCCTAGTGCAAGAGCAGTACTTC. Full variable domain (remainder filled in from reference TRBV2 and TRBJ2-7): EPEVTQTPSHQVTQMGQEVILRCVPISNHLYFYWYRQILGQKVEFLVSFYNNEISEKSEIFDDQFSVERPDGSNFTLKIRSTKLEDSAMYFCASRIETGSLVQEQYFGPGTRLTVT.

V and J are TRBV30 and TRBJ2-1; D gene ambiguous. V shed 4 bases and J shed 2 bases, with 15 bases lying between them. The CDR3 spans 15 residues. CDR1 and CDR2 from the germline V gene are GTSNPN and SVGIG (reference sequence). CDR3 nucleotide sequence: TGTGCCTGGAATGATGTCGGCTTTCCCTACAATGAGCAGTTCTTC. The encoded protein is CAWNDVGFPYNEQFF.

This chain links TRBV28 with TRBJ2-7; perhaps D is TRBD1 or TRBD2 (5 bases each). The germline V gene encodes CDR1 MDHEN and CDR2 SYDVKM. The CDR3 is 16 residues long. Trimming pared 6 bases from V and 0 bases from J, leaving 18 bases between. The CDR3, as DNA: TGTGCCAGCAGGATGACCGGGGCTGGCGGCTCCTACGAGCAGTACTTC. Translating it yields CASRMTGAGGSYEQYF.

This clone showed up just once. V gene TRBV7-3 combines with J gene TRBJ2-5; either TRBD1 or TRBD2 may supply D (5 bases each). CDR1 is SGHTA and CDR2 is FQGTGA in the germline V gene. Trimming pared 1 base from V and 7 bases from J, leaving 19 bases between. The CDR3 is 16 residues long. The CDR3 region is CASSLSGGRPPGTQYF. CDR3 coding DNA: TGTGCCAGCAGCTTAAGTGGGGGTAGGCCTCCGGGGACCCAGTACTTC. Full variable domain (missing parts from reference TRBV7-3 and TRBJ2-5): GAGVSQTPSNKVTEKGKYVELRCDPISGHTALYWYRQSLGQGPEFLIYFQGTGAADDSGLPNDRFFAVRPEGSVSTLKIQRTERGDSAVYLCASSLSGGRPPGTQYFGPGTRLLVL.

The rearrangement links TRBV5-1 to TRBJ2-5; 10 positions match TRBD1. CDR1 and CDR2 from the germline V gene are SGHRS and YFSETQ. The ends lost 2 bases at V and 2 bases at J; junction bases unmatched: 3. The CDR3 contains 15 residues. The CDR3 nucleotides read TGCGCCAGCAGCTTCCGACAGGGGGCACAAGAGACCCAGTACTTC. This encodes CASSFRQGAQETQYF.

The chain links TRBV9 to TRBJ1-2; 9 nucleotides match TRBD1. The junction had 9 bases not matched to a gene; V was cut back by 2 bases and J by 7 bases. The CDR3 sequence is 15 residues long. From germline, CDR1 is SGDLS and CDR2 YYNGEE. The CDR3 coding sequence is TGTGCCAGCAGCGTTACGGACAGGGACAGGGTTGGCTACACCTTC. Translating it yields CASSVTDRDRVGYTF.

This clone was seen a few times. The chain employs TRBV18 and TRBJ1-1; D may be TRBD1 (5 bases). Germline V gene lookup returns CDR1 KGHSH and CDR2 LQKENI. Trimming took 3 bases from V and 0 from J, leaving 17 bases between them. This CDR3 comprises 17 residues. The CDR3 nucleotides read TGTGCCAGCTCACCGCTGGCAGTAGGGGCAATGAACACTGAAGCTTTCTTT. This encodes CASSPLAVGAMNTEAFF.

The chain joins TRBV5-6 to TRBJ1-4, with D hard to call. Germline lookup yields CDR1 SGHDT and CDR2 YYEEEE. Trimming shortened V by 5 bases and J by 2 bases, and 7 bases separated the two germline ends. This CDR3 is 13 amino acids long. The CDR3 nucleotides read TGTGCCAGCAGTAGCGGCACTAATGAAAAACTGTTTTTT. Its translation: CASSSGTNEKLFF.

J is TRBJ2-7 and V is TRBV14; TRBD2 aligns across 7 bases. Germline CDR1 is SGHDN and CDR2 is FVKESK. This CDR3 spans 13 amino acids. V lost 3 bases, J lost 7 bases, and 6 bases stayed unmatched. CDR3 residues: CASSQGWGGEQYF. The CDR3 DNA is TGTGCCAGCAGCCAGGGATGGGGGGGTGAGCAGTACTTC. The variable domain in full, with the rest retrieved from reference TRBV14 and TRBJ2-7, is EAGVTQFPSHSVIEKGQTVTLRCDPISGHDNLYWYRRVMGKEIKFLLHFVKESKQDESGMPNNRFLAERTGGTYSTLKVQPAELEDSGVYFCASSQGWGGEQYFGPGTRLTVT.

In DNA form, the CDR3 reads TGTGCCAGCAAGGGGCAGTACTCCTATAATTCACCCCTCCACTTT. This sequence encodes CASKGQYSYNSPLHF. This chain connects TRBV13 to TRBJ1-6; maybe TRBD1 (5 bases). Germline CDR1 PRHDT, CDR2 FYEKMQ (reference sequence). CDR3 size: 15 residues. Trimming pared 7 bases from V and 0 bases from J, leaving 10 bases between.

The V call is TRBV15, the J call TRBJ1-4, with TRBD1 matching 7 bases. J lost 0 bases, V lost 3 bases, and 4 bases had no gene match. Germline values: CDR1 LNHNV, CDR2 YYDKDF (reference sequence). This CDR3 region has 16 residues. CDR3 region: CATSRPGGPTNEKLFF. In DNA form, the CDR3 reads TGTGCCACCAGCAGGCCAGGGGGGCCAACTAATGAAAAACTGTTTTTT.

The chain combines TRBV6-1 with TRBJ1-4; the D is unclear. The CDR3 loop spans 13 amino acids. Between the trimmed V and J ends, which lost 2 bases and 7 bases, there was a span of 8 bases. Germline V CDR1 and CDR2: MNHNS, SASEGT. CDR3 amino acids: CASSEQEGEKLFF. CDR3 coding DNA: TGTGCCAGCAGTGAACAGGAGGGTGAAAAACTGTTTTTT.

In DNA, the CDR3 is TGTGCCAGTAGGGGGTACAATCAGCCCCAGCATTTT. Translation gives CASRGYNQPQHF. The chain links TRBV27 to TRBJ1-5, with a possible D match to TRBD1 (6 bases). Per germline, CDR1 MNHEY and CDR2 SMNVEV (reference sequence). Between the trimmed V and J ends, which lost 9 bases and 3 bases, there was a span of 9 bases. The CDR3 is 12 amino acids.

This clone occurred a few times. This chain uses TRBV10-3 with TRBJ1-3; TRBD1 matches 8 bases. V was pared by 2 bases and J by 6 bases, with 3 bases of the junction left unmatched. Germline V gene lookup returns CDR1 ENHRY and CDR2 SYGVKD. This CDR3 spans 14 amino acids. This CDR3 is CAISEPRGPNTIYF. In DNA form, the CDR3 reads TGTGCCATCAGTGAGCCCAGGGGGCCAAACACCATATATTTT.

The chain uses TRBV21-1 and TRBJ2-7; the table's D gene call, TRBD2, was not cross checked with the DNA. TRBV21-1 is a known pseudogene. The CDR3 covers 15 residues. CDR3 coding DNA: TGTGCCAGCAGCAAGGGGACTAGCGGGTGGTACGAGCAGTACTTC. Its translation: CASSKGTSGWYEQYF.